What follows is one T cell receptor beta chain and its context. Original processing methods: It was from reference gene primer amplification that nucleated cell counts were estimated. Method: immunoSEQ multiplex PCR; TCRdb's copy keeps in-frame clones and lacks some. D and trimming come from the DNA, and the V and J calls and clone size come from that table. The repertoire holds 400,000 or so clones, about 90% seen once, with 0.7% to 0.85% in the top ten. The sample comes from a study of blood T cell repertoires in COVID-19. For the study at large: There were acute and convalescent COVID-19 samples, and they came from the United States, Italy and Spain.

This CDR3 has 14 amino acids. With 3 bases clipped from V and 10 bases from J, the junction kept 10 bases outside the gene matches. In germline, CDR1 is MRHNA, CDR2 SNTAGT. Sequencing was carried out using peripheral blood. The receptor's source is a man aged 18 to 29 with COVID-19, enrolled during active disease. The V gene is TRBV6-4, the J gene TRBJ1-1; 8 bases map to TRBD1. Here the CDR3 DNA reads TGTGCCAGCAGTGAACAGGGGGGGGAGCCAGGAGCTTTCTTT. It encodes CASSEQGGEPGAFF.